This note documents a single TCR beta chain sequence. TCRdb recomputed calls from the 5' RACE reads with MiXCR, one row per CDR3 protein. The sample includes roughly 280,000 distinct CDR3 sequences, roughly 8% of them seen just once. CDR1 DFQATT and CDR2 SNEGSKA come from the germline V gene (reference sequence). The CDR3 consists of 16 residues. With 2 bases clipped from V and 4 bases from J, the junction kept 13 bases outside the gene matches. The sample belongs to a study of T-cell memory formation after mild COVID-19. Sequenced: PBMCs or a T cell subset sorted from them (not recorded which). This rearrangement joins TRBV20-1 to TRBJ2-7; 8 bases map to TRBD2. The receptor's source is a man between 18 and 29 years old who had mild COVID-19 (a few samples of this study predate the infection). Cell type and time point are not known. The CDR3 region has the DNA TGCAGTGCTAGAACCGATCCGCGGGGGGACGATTACGAGCAGTACTTC. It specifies CSARTDPRGDDYEQYF.